These T cell receptor beta chains were read from a single sample in a study of shared clonotypes between healthy human individuals. Clones were read by immunoSEQ multiplex PCR, and TCRdb kept only the in-frame ones, dropping some. The sample holds millions of clones, about 95% seen once. Sample: naive CD8+ T cells sorted from blood. Receptors were obtained from a man between 18 and 29 years old in good health. CDR3s include the opening cysteine and the closing phenylalanine or tryptophan. Fields, in order: V gene, D gene, clone size, J gene, CDR3 protein, CDR3 DNA. The D gene is left open where the match is weak. The size entry is marked missing in some rows and otherwise reads once, few, many or a size class.

TRBV28,.,.,TRBJ1-2,CASSLEGGGYGYTF,TGTGCCAGCAGTTTAGAGGGAGGGGGCTATGGCTACACCTTC
TRBV5-6,.,.,TRBJ2-7,CASTLLTRGSYEQYF,TGTGCCAGCACCCTTTTAACACGGGGGTCCTACGAGCAGTACTTC
TRBV7-9,.,.,TRBJ1-1,CASSLTMGNTEAFF,TGTGCCAGCAGCTTAACTATGGGGAACACTGAAGCTTTCTTT
TRBV28,.,.,TRBJ1-1,CASSKTTRNTEAFF,TGTGCCAGCAGTAAAACGACAAGGAACACTGAAGCTTTCTTT
TRBV4-1,TRBD2,.,TRBJ2-1,CASSQDQASGIYNEQFF,TGCGCCAGCAGCCAAGATCAGGCTAGCGGGATCTACAATGAGCAGTTCTTC
TRBV4-2,.,.,TRBJ2-1,CASSHKAVEGYNEQFF,TGTGCCAGCAGCCATAAAGCAGTGGAGGGATACAATGAGCAGTTCTTC
TRBV19,TRBD1,.,TRBJ1-5,CASSIVEGAGQPQHF,TGTGCCAGTAGTATAGTGGAGGGGGCGGGCCAGCCCCAGCATTTT
TRBV6-5,.,.,TRBJ2-7,CASSYSAGVRSYEQYF,TGTGCCAGCAGTTACTCGGCAGGGGTACGGTCCTACGAGCAGTACTTC
TRBV7-9,TRBD1,.,TRBJ2-7,CASSLALGQGAYEQYF,TGTGCCAGCAGCTTAGCGCTGGGACAGGGGGCCTACGAGCAGTACTTC
TRBV27,TRBD1,.,TRBJ2-2,CASSWTGGLGELFF,TGTGCCAGCAGTTGGACAGGGGGCTTGGGGGAGCTGTTTTTT
TRBV9,.,.,TRBJ2-2,CASSNRAVTGELFF,TGTGCCAGCAGCAACCGAGCGGTCACCGGGGAGCTGTTTTTT
TRBV27,.,.,TRBJ1-5,CASSFRQSNQPQHF,TGTGCCAGCAGTTTTCGGCAAAGCAATCAGCCCCAGCATTTT
TRBV28,TRBD1,.,TRBJ1-5,CASNHPDREVGQPQHF,TGTGCCAGCAATCATCCGGACAGGGAGGTAGGCCAGCCCCAGCATTTT
TRBV28,TRBD1,.,TRBJ2-7,CASSRTGGSYEQYF,TGTGCCAGCAGTCGGACAGGGGGCTCCTACGAGCAGTACTTC
TRBV6-5,.,.,TRBJ1-1,CASSPKNTEAFF,TGTGCCAGCAGTCCCAAGAACACTGAAGCTTTCTTT
TRBV30,.,few,TRBJ1-1,CAWSVGGGTEAFF,TGTGCCTGGAGTGTGGGGGGCGGCACTGAAGCTTTCTTT
TRBV4-3,TRBD1,.,TRBJ2-1,CASSEATRGRAIEQFF,TGCGCCAGCAGCGAAGCCACCAGGGGGCGTGCTATAGAGCAGTTCTTC
TRBV27,.,.,TRBJ2-5,CASSFWSYGGPQETQYF,TGTGCCAGCAGTTTCTGGTCCTATGGGGGACCTCAAGAGACCCAGTACTTC
TRBV6-5,.,.,TRBJ2-3,CASSWGGTDTQYF,TGTGCCAGCAGTTGGGGGGGCACAGATACGCAGTATTTT
TRBV11-1,.,.,TRBJ2-4,CASSLSGAVQYF,TGTGCCAGCAGCTTAAGTGGAGCCGTCCAGTACTTC
TRBV7-9,TRBD1,.,TRBJ2-7,CASSFDRGTYEQYF,TGTGCCAGCAGCTTTGACAGGGGAACCTACGAGCAGTACTTC
TRBV5-1,.,once,TRBJ2-7,CASSLVGSDEQYF,TGCGCCAGCAGCCTCGTGGGGTCGGACGAGCAGTACTTC
TRBV5-4,.,.,TRBJ2-5,CASSSQAETQYF,TGTGCCAGCAGCTCGCAGGCAGAGACCCAGTACTTC
TRBV19,TRBD1,once,TRBJ1-1,CASRGTNTEAFF,TGTGCCAGCAGGGGGACAAACACTGAAGCTTTCTTT
TRBV7-6,.,few,TRBJ1-5,CASSLGGGNQPQHF,TGTGCCAGCAGCTTGGGCGGAGGAAATCAGCCCCAGCATTTT
TRBV6-6,TRBD1,.,TRBJ2-3,CASSPWTGTSTDTQYF,TGTGCCAGCAGTCCCTGGACAGGAACTAGCACAGATACGCAGTATTTT
TRBV2,TRBD2,.,TRBJ2-3,CASSGLAGTTDTQYF,TGTGCCAGCAGTGGACTAGCGGGTACCACAGATACGCAGTATTTT
TRBV5-6,.,.,TRBJ1-2,CASSLGGQGIDYGYTF,TGTGCCAGCAGTCTGGGAGGGCAGGGGATTGACTATGGCTACACCTTC
TRBV30,TRBD1,.,TRBJ2-2,CAWSVLTGGTGELFF,TGTGCCTGGAGTGTATTGACAGGGGGGACCGGGGAGCTGTTTTTT
TRBV5-6,.,.,TRBJ2-7,CASSTGPKYEQYF,TGTGCCAGCAGCACGGGACCGAAATACGAGCAGTACTTC